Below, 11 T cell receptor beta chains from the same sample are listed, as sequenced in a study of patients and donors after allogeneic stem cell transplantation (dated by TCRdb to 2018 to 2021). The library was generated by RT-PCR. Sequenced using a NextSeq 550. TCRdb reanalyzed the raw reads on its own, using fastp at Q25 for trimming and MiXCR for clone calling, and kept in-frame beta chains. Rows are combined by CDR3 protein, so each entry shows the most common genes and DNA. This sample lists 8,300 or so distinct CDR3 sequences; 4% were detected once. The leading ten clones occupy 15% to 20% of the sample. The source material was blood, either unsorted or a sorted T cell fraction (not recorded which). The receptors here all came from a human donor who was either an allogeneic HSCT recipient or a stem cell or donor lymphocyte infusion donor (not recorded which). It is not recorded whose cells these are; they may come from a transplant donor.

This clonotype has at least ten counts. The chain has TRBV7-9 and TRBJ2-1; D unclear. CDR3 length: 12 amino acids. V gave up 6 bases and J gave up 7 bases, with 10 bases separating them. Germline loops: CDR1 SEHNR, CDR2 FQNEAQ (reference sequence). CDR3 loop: CASRNGWNEQFF. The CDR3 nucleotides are TGTGCCAGCAGAAATGGGTGGAATGAGCAGTTCTTC. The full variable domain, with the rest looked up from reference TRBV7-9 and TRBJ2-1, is DTGVSQNPRHKITKRGQNVTFRCDPISEHNRLYWYRQTLGQGPEFLTYFQNEAQLEKSRLLSDRFSAERPKGSFSTLEIQRTEQGDSAMYLCASRNGWNEQFFGPGTRLTVL.

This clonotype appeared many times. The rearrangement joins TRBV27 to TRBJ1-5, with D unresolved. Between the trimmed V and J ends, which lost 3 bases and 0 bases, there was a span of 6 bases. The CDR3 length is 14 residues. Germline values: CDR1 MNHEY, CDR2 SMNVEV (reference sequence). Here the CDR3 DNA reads TGTGCCAGCAGTTTCACAGCTAGCAATCAGCCCCAGCATTTT. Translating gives CASSFTASNQPQHF.

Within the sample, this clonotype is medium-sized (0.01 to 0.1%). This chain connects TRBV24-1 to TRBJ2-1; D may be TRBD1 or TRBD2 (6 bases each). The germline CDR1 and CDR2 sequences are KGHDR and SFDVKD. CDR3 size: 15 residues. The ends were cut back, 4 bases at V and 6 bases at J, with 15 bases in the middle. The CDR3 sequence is CATSEGGRQPNEQFF. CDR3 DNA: TGTGCCACCAGTGAAGGGGGGAGGCAGCCCAATGAGCAGTTCTTC.

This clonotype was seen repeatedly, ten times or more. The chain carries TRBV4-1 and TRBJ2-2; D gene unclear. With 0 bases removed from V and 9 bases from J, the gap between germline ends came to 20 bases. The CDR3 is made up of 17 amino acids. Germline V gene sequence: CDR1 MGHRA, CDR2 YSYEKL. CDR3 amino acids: CASSQDPTLRTAWELFF. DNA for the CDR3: TGCGCCAGCAGCCAAGATCCCACTTTACGCACGGCCTGGGAGCTGTTTTTT.

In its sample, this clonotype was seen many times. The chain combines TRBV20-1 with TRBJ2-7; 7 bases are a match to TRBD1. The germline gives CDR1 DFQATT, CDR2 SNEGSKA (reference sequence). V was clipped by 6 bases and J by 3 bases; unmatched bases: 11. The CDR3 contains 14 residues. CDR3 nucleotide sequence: TGCAGTGCCGCTAAAGGGACAGCTCTCTACGAGCAGTACTTC. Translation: CSAAKGTALYEQYF.

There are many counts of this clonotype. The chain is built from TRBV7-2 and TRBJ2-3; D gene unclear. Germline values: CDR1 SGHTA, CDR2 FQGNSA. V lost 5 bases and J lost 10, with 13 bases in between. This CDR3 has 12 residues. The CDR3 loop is CASSHPAGAQYF. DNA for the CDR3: TGTGCCAGCAGCCATCCAGCTGGTGCGCAGTATTTT.

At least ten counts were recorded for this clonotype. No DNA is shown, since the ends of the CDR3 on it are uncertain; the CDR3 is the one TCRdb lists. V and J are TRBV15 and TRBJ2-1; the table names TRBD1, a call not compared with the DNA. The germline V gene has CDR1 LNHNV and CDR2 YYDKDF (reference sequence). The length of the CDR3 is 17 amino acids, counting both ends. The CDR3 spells CATSGFGPGQGRNEQFF.

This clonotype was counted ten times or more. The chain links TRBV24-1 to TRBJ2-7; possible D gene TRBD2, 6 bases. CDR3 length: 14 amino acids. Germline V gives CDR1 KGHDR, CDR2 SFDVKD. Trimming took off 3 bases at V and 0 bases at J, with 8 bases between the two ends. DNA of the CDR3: TGTGCCACCAGTGATCCGGGACTCTCCTACGAGCAGTACTTC. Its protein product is CATSDPGLSYEQYF.

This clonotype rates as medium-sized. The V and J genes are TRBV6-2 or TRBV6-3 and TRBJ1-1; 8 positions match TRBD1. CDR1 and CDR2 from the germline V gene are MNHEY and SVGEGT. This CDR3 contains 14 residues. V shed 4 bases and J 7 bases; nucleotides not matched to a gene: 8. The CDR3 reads CASSSPDRGLEAFF. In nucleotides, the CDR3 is TGTGCCAGCAGTTCGCCCGACAGGGGCCTTGAAGCTTTCTTT.

The CDR3 DNA follows: TGCGCCAGCAGCCATTCCCGAAATTCACCCCTCCACTTT. Protein product: CASSHSRNSPLHF. The chain carries TRBV4-3 and TRBJ1-6; unclear D gene. The V gene's germline CDR1 is LGHNA and CDR2 YSLEER. The V gene lost 3 bases and the J gene lost 7 bases, with 7 bases spanning the gap. The length of the CDR3 is 13 residues.

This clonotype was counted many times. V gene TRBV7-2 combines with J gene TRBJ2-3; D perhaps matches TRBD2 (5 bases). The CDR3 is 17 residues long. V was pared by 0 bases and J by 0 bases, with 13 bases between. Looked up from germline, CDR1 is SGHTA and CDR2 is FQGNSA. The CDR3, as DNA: TGTGCCAGCAGCTTAGCCTACTGGAGCGGAAGCACAGATACGCAGTATTTT. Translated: CASSLAYWSGSTDTQYF.